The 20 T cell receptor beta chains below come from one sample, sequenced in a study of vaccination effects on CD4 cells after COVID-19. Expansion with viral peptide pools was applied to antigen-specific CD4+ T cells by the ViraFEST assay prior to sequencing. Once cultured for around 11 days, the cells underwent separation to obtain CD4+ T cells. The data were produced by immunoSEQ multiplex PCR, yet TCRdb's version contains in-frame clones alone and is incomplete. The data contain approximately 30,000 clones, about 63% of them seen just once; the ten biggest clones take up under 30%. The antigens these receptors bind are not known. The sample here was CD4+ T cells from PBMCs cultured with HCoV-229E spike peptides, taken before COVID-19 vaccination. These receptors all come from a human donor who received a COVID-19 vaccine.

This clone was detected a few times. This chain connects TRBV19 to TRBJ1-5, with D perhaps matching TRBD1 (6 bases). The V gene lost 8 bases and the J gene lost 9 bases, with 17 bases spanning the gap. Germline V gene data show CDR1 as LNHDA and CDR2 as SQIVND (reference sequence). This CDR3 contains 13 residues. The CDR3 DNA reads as TGTGCCAGTTGGAGGCAGGGACAAGGGCCCCAGCATTTT. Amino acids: CASWRQGQGPQHF.

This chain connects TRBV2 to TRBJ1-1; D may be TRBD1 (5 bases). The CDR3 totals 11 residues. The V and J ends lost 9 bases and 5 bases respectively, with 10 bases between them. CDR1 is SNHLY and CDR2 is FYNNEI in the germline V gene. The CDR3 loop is CARFRATEAFF. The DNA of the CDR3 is TGTGCCAGATTCAGGGCTACTGAAGCTTTCTTT.

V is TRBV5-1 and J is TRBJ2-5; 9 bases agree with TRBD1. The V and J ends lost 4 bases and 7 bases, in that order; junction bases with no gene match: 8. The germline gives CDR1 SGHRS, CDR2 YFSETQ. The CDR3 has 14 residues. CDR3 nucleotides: TGCGCCAGCAGCCCCGGATCGGGACAGGGGACCCAGTACTTC. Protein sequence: CASSPGSGQGTQYF.

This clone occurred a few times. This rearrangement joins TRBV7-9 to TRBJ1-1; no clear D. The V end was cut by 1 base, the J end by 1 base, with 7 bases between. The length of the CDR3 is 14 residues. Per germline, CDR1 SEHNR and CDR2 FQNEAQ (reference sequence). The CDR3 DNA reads TGTGCCAGCAGCTTAGAGGTGGGGAACACTGAAGCTTTCTTT. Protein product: CASSLEVGNTEAFF.

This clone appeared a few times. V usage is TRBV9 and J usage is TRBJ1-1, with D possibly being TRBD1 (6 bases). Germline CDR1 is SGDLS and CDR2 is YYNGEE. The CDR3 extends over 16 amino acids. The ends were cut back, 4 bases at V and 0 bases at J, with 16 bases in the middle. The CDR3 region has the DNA TGTGCCAGCAGCAAAGGCCTTACAGGGATGAACACTGAAGCTTTCTTT. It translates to CASSKGLTGMNTEAFF.

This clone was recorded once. Here the CDR3 DNA reads TGTGCCAGCAGCCAAGGAGGGGGCGCAATTGGCTACACCTTC. Translating gives CASSQGGGAIGYTF. V is TRBV3-1 (or the pseudogene TRBV3-2) and J is TRBJ1-2; 7 positions match TRBD1. The junction had 6 bases not matched to a gene; V was cut back by 1 base and J by 7 bases. Per germline, CDR1 LGHDT and CDR2 YNNKEL (reference sequence). The CDR3 is made up of 14 amino acids.

DNA of the CDR3: TGTGCCAGCAGCTTCCTGGGGACAGAGAACACTGAAGCTTTCTTT. This encodes CASSFLGTENTEAFF. V is TRBV13 and J is TRBJ1-1, with 7 bases lining up with TRBD1. In germline, CDR1 is PRHDT, CDR2 FYEKMQ (reference sequence). J gave up 1 base and V 3 bases, and 5 bases lay outside the gene matches. There are 15 residues in the CDR3.

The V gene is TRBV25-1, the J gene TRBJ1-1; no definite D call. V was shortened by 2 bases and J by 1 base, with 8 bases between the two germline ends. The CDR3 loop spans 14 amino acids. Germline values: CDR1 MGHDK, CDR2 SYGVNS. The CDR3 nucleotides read TGTGCCAGCAGTGAAGGCATAGAGAACACTGAAGCTTTCTTT. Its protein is CASSEGIENTEAFF.

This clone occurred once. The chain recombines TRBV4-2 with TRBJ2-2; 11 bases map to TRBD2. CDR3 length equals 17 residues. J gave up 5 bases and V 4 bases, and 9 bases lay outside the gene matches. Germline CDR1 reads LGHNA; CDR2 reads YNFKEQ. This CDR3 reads CASSRILAGGGTGELFF. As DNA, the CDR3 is TGTGCCAGCAGCCGTATTCTAGCGGGAGGAGGAACCGGGGAGCTGTTTTTT.

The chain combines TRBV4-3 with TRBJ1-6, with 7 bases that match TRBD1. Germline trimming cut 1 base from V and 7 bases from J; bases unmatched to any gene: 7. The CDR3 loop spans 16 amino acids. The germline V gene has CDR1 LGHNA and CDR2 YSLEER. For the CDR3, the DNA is TGCGCCAGCAGCCAAGTAGGGGGCAGCCTAAATTCACCCCTCCACTTT. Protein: CASSQVGGSLNSPLHF.

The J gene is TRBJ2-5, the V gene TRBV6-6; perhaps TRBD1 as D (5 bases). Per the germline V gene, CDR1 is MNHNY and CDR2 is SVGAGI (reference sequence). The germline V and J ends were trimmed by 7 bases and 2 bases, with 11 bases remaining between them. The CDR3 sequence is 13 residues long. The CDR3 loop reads CASTHNRQETQYF. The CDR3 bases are TGTGCCAGCACCCACAACAGGCAAGAGACCCAGTACTTC.

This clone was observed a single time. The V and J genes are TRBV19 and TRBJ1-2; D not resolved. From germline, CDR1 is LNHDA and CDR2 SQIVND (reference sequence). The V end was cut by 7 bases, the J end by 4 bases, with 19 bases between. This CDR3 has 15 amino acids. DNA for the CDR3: TGTGCCAGTAAGTCCTTCTCGGGCAGCTCCTATGGCTACACCTTC. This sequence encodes CASKSFSGSSYGYTF.

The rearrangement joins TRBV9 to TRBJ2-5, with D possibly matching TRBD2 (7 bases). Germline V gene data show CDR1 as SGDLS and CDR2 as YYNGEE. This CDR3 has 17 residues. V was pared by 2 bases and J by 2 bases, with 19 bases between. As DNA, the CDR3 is TGTGCCAGCAGCGTCTGGGGGAGGGGGGCGGTGCAAGAGACCCAGTACTTC. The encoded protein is CASSVWGRGAVQETQYF.

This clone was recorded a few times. The CDR3 region is CASRPGGSYGYTF. The DNA of the CDR3 is TGTGCCAGCAGGCCAGGGGGGAGCTATGGCTACACCTTC. This sequence joins TRBV28 and TRBJ1-2; TRBD1 matches at 7 bases. The CDR3 is 13 residues long. Germline CDR1 and CDR2: MDHEN and SYDVKM. Trimming took 6 bases from V and 4 from J; bases not matched to a gene: 5.

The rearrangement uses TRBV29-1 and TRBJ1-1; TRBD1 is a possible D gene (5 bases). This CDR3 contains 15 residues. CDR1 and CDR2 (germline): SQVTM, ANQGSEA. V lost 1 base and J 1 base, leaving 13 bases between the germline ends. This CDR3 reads CSVEGPGRRNTEAFF. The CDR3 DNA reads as TGCAGCGTTGAAGGCCCAGGGCGAAGGAACACTGAAGCTTTCTTT. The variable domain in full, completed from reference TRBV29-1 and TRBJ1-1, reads SAVISQKPSRDICQRGTSLTIQCQVDSQVTMMFWYRQQPGQSLTLIATANQGSEATYESGFVIDKFPISRPNLTFSTLTVSNMSPEDSSIYLCSVEGPGRRNTEAFFGQGTRLTVV.

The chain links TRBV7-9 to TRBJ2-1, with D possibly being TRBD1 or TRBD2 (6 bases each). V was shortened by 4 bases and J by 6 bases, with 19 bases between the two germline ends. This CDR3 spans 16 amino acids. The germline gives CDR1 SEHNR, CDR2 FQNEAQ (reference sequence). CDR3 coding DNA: TGTGCCAGCAGCTACAGGGACTTTATTTTCCTCAATGAGCAGTTCTTC. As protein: CASSYRDFIFLNEQFF.

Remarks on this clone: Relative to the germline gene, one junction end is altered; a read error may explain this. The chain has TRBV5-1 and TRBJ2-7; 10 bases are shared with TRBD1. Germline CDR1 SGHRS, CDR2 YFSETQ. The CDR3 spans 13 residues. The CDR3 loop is CASSSGQGNLRAF. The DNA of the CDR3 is TGCGCCAGCAGCTCGGGACAGGGGAACTTACGCGCCTTC. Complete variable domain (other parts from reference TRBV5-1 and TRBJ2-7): KAGVTQTPRYLIKTRGQQVTLSCSPISGHRSVSWYQQTPGQGLQFLFEYFSETQRNKGNFPGRFSGRQFSNSRSEMNVSTLELGDSALYLCASSSGQGNLRAFGPGTRLTVT.

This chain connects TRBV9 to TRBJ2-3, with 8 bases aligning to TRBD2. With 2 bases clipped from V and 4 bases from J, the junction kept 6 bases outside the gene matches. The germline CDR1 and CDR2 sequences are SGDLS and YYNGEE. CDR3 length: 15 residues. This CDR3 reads CASSVDRGGPDTQYF. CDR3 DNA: TGTGCCAGCAGCGTTGATCGGGGGGGCCCAGATACGCAGTATTTT.

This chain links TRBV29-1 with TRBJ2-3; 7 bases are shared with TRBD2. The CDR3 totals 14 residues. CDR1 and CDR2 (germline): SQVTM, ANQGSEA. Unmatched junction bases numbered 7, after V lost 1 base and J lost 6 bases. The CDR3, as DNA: TGCAGCGTTGAAGCGGGAGGTCCGGTGGATACGCAGTATTTT. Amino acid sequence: CSVEAGGPVDTQYF.

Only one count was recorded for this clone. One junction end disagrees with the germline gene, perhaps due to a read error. CDR3 coding DNA: TGTGCTAGCAGCTTAGTAGGATCGGGAAAACAAGAGACCCAGTACTTC. Its protein is CASSLVGSGKQETQYF. The gene calls are TRBV7-7 and TRBJ2-5; TRBD2 might be the D (5 bases). CDR1 and CDR2 from the germline V gene are SSHAT and FNYEAQ (reference sequence). This CDR3 has 16 residues.